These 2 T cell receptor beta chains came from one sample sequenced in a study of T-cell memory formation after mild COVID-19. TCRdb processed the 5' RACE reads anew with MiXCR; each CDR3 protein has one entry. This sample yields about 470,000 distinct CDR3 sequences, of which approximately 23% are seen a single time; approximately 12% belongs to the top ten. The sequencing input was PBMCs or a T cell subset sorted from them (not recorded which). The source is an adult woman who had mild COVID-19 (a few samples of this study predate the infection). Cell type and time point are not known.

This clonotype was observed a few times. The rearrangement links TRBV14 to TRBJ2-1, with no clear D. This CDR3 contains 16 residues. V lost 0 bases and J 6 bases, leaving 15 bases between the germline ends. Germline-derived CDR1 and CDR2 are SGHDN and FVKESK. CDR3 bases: TGTGCCAGCAGCCAAGATAAGGTCTCGACGCCCAATGAGCAGTTCTTC. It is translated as CASSQDKVSTPNEQFF.

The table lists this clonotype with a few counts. The DNA of the CDR3 is TGTGCCAGCAGCGGATCCCATGGGCCGAACACTGAAGCTTTCTTT. Translating it yields CASSGSHGPNTEAFF. The chain is built from TRBV9 and TRBJ1-1; unclear D gene. The V gene lost 3 bases and the J gene lost 1 base, with 13 bases spanning the gap. The CDR3 loop spans 15 amino acids. Germline CDR1 is SGDLS and CDR2 is YYNGEE.